This record looks at one TCR beta chain sequence and its context. Its antigen is not identified. Germline CDR1 SEHNR, CDR2 FQNEAQ (reference sequence). The CDR3 covers 15 residues. This entry comes from a study of T cells expressing NK-cell markers. Whole-study findings and limits: A handful of donors likewise had their CD3+CD56-NKG2C+ fraction led by these clonotypes.

Libraries used 5'RACE template switching adding universal primer site and UMIs. Following a re-call of the 5' RACE reads, TCRdb has one entry per CDR3 protein and lacks DNA. The sample has 500,000 or so distinct CDR3 sequences, and its top ten clones hold roughly 3.5%. The sequence was collected from a man between 18 and 29 years old in good health. What was sequenced was blood T cells: a sorted CD56 or NKG2C T cell subset, CD4+ or CD8+ T cells, or bulk PBMC T cells (not recorded which). V and J are TRBV7-9 and TRBJ1-2; checking the TCRdb D call of TRBD1 is not possible without DNA. CDR3: CASSLRTGPGDGYTF. The complete variable domain, with remaining parts taken from reference TRBV7-9 and TRBJ1-2, reads DTGVSQNPRHKITKRGQNVTFRCDPISEHNRLYWYRQTLGQGPEFLTYFQNEAQLEKSRLLSDRFSAERPKGSFSTLEIQRTEQGDSAMYLCASSLRTGPGDGYTFGSGTRLTVV.